The 12 T cell receptor beta chains in this list originate from one sample, sequenced in a study of T cells in Graves' hyperthyroidism and ophthalmopathy. Using RNA transcripts as the source, TCR beta CDR3 regions were amplified. The TCR CDR3 first-round RT-PCR relied on the HTBI primer set. One entry per CDR3 protein, called by TCRdb with MiXCR from the multiplex PCR reads. The sample yields about 270,000 distinct CDR3 sequences, less than 30% seen once. Material for sequencing was blood. Receptors were obtained from a man aged 40-55 years with Graves' hyperthyroidism that later progressed to Graves' ophthalmopathy.

V is TRBV7-6 and J is TRBJ2-4, with D maybe TRBD2 (5 bases). There are 14 residues in the CDR3. V was clipped by 5 bases and J by 8 bases, with 16 bases between them. Germline values: CDR1 SGHVS, CDR2 FNYEAQ. This chain's CDR3 is CASSPRDRGHIQYF. The CDR3 region has the DNA TGTGCCAGCAGCCCAAGGGATCGGGGTCACATTCAGTACTTC.

This clonotype has at least ten counts. The chain has TRBV11-2 and TRBJ2-7; 9 nucleotides agree with TRBD1. Germline-derived CDR1 and CDR2 are SGHAT and FQNNGV. Unmatched junction bases numbered 5, after V lost 5 bases and J lost 3 bases. The CDR3 sequence is 14 residues long. Here the CDR3 reads CASSHGTGNYEQYF. DNA for the CDR3: TGTGCCAGCAGCCACGGGACAGGGAACTACGAGCAGTACTTC.

In this sample, this clonotype turned up a few times. The chain links TRBV20-1 to TRBJ1-1; D unresolved. V was cut by 5 bases and J by 0 bases, with 13 bases left in between. Germline V lookup: CDR1 DFQATT, CDR2 SNEGSKA (reference sequence). This CDR3 spans 14 amino acids. The CDR3 protein is CSAPNWPVNTEAFF. In DNA form, the CDR3 reads TGCAGTGCTCCCAATTGGCCGGTGAACACTGAAGCTTTCTTT.

The chain links TRBV27 to TRBJ1-4; D is unclear. V shed 6 bases and J shed 8 bases, with 16 bases lying between them. In germline, CDR1 is MNHEY, CDR2 SMNVEV (reference sequence). This CDR3 is built from 14 residues. CDR3 protein: CASRPRRVVEKLFF. The CDR3 DNA reads TGTGCCAGCAGACCGAGGAGGGTGGTCGAAAAACTGTTTTTT.

This clonotype appeared many times. This chain uses TRBV30 with TRBJ2-7; D is uncertain. From germline, CDR1 is GTSNPN and CDR2 SVGIG (reference sequence). Between the trimmed V and J ends, which lost 0 bases and 4 bases, there was a span of 10 bases. The CDR3 runs to 13 residues. The chain's CDR3 is CAWSVEVAYEQYF. DNA of the CDR3: TGTGCCTGGAGTGTAGAGGTGGCTTACGAGCAGTACTTC.

Points on this clonotype: Sequence at one end of the junction differs from germline and may be a read error. CDR3 bases: TGTGTCAGCTGTCTAGCGGGAGTCGATGAGCAGTACTTC. This sequence encodes CVSCLAGVDEQYF. The chain carries TRBV12-3 or TRBV12-4 and TRBJ2-7; 10 nucleotides align to TRBD2. The CDR3 has 13 amino acids.

There are many counts of this clonotype. The rearrangement joins TRBV5-1 to TRBJ2-2; no reliable D call. Per the germline V gene, CDR1 is SGHRS and CDR2 is YFSETQ. The CDR3 has 13 amino acids. V was cut by 0 bases and J by 5 bases, with 5 bases left in between. The CDR3 reads CASSLATTGELFF. CDR3 DNA: TGCGCCAGCAGCTTGGCGACAACCGGGGAGCTGTTTTTT.

This clonotype was recorded a few times. The J gene is TRBJ1-1, the V gene TRBV24-1, with D uncertain. Germline lookup yields CDR1 KGHDR and CDR2 SFDVKD. The CDR3 spans 13 residues. V was pared by 4 bases and J by 2 bases, with 7 bases between. DNA for the CDR3: TGTGCCACCAGTGAGCGGGCTAACACTGAAGCTTTCTTT. Residues: CATSERANTEAFF.

This clonotype has at least ten counts. The chain links TRBV10-3 to TRBJ1-1, with D unresolved. V lost 4 bases to trimming and J lost 2 bases, with 11 bases between them. CDR1 ENHRY and CDR2 SYGVKD come from the germline V gene. This CDR3 is built from 14 residues. DNA for the CDR3: TGTGCCATCAGTGTGGAGGGTAGAAACACTGAAGCTTTCTTT. Translated: CAISVEGRNTEAFF.

The chain carries TRBV25-1 and TRBJ1-2; a possible D gene is TRBD1 (5 bases). V was trimmed by 2 bases and J by 1 base, leaving 11 bases between them. The CDR3 covers 15 residues. Germline CDR1 and CDR2: MGHDK and SYGVNS. CDR3 residues: CASSEGGTVNYGYTF. CDR3 coding DNA: TGTGCCAGCAGTGAAGGCGGGACGGTTAACTATGGCTACACCTTC.

This clonotype was found many times. CDR3 nucleotides: TGTGCCAGCAGCTTTTTGATCAGAATGAACACTGAAGCTTTCTTT. Amino acid sequence: CASSFLIRMNTEAFF. V usage is TRBV7-9 and J usage is TRBJ1-1; no clear D gene. Germline lookup yields CDR1 SEHNR and CDR2 FQNEAQ (reference sequence). The ends were cut back, 3 bases at V and 0 bases at J, with 11 bases in the middle. CDR3 size: 15 residues.

This clonotype occurred a few times. This sequence joins TRBV7-2 and TRBJ2-7; D might be TRBD2 (7 bases). The V end lost 6 bases, the J end lost 4 bases, and 16 bases lay between the germline ends. CDR3 length: 14 residues. Germline CDR1 and CDR2: SGHTA and FQGNSA. The CDR3 is CASRRQGGGYEQYF. CDR3 bases: TGTGCCAGCAGGAGGCAGGGAGGGGGATACGAGCAGTACTTC.